This TCR beta chain was obtained from a study of CD8 T cells in Susac syndrome. Random hexamers were used to reverse transcribe roughly 0.5 to 1 ug of RNA. Each CDR3 protein gets one entry after TCRdb re-called the immunoSEQ multiplex PCR reads with MiXCR. The profile covers over 150,000 distinct CDR3 sequences, with nearly 95% appearing a single time and approximately 0.093% taken by the ten largest. The CDR3 runs to 14 residues. Germline V CDR1 and CDR2: SGDLS, YYNGEE. The ends were cut back, 5 bases at V and 4 bases at J, with 15 bases in the middle. The patients serving as multiple sclerosis controls were treatment-naive. They had stable or active relapsing-remitting disease and fulfilled revised McDonald criteria.

This sequence originates from a human donor with multiple sclerosis. Source material: CD4+ T cells from PBMCs. The genes are TRBV9 and TRBJ1-2, with D perhaps matching TRBD1 (5 bases). The CDR3: CASSAEGTLYGYTF. The CDR3 bases are TGTGCCAGCAGTGCCGAGGGGACCCTCTATGGCTACACCTTC.